Sequencing of this T cell receptor (beta chain) was carried out in a study of T cell responses to AZD1222 COVID-19 vaccine. This clone showed up just a few times. CDR3 size: 15 residues. Germline assignment: CDR1 SGHAT and CDR2 FQDESV (reference sequence). V was clipped by 6 bases and J by 3 bases; unmatched bases: 10. Measured with immunoSEQ multiplex PCR; TCRdb has only the in-frame clones, and not every one. The profile shows about 150,000 clones, around 86% of them singletons. This TCR was sampled from an adult in good health. Sequencing used peripheral blood, obtained on day 0 of MenACWY control vaccination. The chain is built from TRBV11-1 and TRBJ1-1; 7 positions agree with TRBD1. CDR3 sequence (DNA): TGTGCCAGCAGACCTTTCGGACAGGCCGACACTGAAGCTTTCTTT. Its translation: CASRPFGQADTEAFF.